The entry below gives a single T cell receptor (beta chain) sequence along with its context. Germline CDR1 is SQVTM and CDR2 is ANQGSEA. J was trimmed by 4 bases and V by 1 base; bases with no gene match: 3. The CDR3 contains 14 residues. This record belongs to a study of cytotoxic CD8 clonotypes in ibrutinib-treated CLL. Sequencing was performed with immunoSEQ multiplex PCR; in TCRdb, only in-frame clones are kept and a portion is missing. This sample carries 150,000 to 200,000 clones, approximately 91% of them seen once, and the ten largest clones take around 3.1%. This TCR was sampled from a human donor with chronic lymphocytic leukemia. The chain links TRBV29-1 to TRBJ2-3; 9 bases align to TRBD1. Here the sequenced sample was PBMCs, taken at disease progression, from a patient treated with ibrutinib. Here the CDR3 DNA reads TGCAGCGTTGAAGTGAACAGGGGGCCAGATACGCAGTATTTT. Its protein is CSVEVNRGPDTQYF.